Below, 27 T cell receptor beta chains from the same sample are listed, as sequenced in a study of blood T cell repertoires in COVID-19. Only in-frame clones appear in the TCRdb table, and some are missing; sequencing was by immunoSEQ multiplex PCR. The top ten clones hold about 11% of a sample with about 180,000 clones, roughly three quarters of them seen once. Input material: peripheral blood. The receptor source for this set is a woman of 80 years or more with COVID-19, enrolled during active disease.

The count of this clone is one. The CDR3 bases are TGTGCCAGCAGCCGACTCGGGGGGGCGAGCGCTTTCTTT. Residues: CASSRLGGASAFF. V usage is TRBV14 and J usage is TRBJ1-1, with a tentative D call TRBD1 (6 bases). There are 13 residues in the CDR3. Germline V gene lookup returns CDR1 SGHDN and CDR2 FVKESK. V lost 4 bases to trimming and J lost 11 bases, with 17 bases between them.

This chain joins TRBV20-1 and TRBJ2-1; D remains ambiguous. The CDR3 is made up of 11 amino acids. The V gene lost 5 bases and the J gene lost 4 bases, with 6 bases spanning the gap. In germline, CDR1 is DFQATT, CDR2 SNEGSKA (reference sequence). The CDR3 region is CSAPMYNEQFF. The CDR3 DNA reads TGCAGTGCTCCCATGTACAATGAGCAGTTCTTC.

V gene TRBV5-1 combines with J gene TRBJ1-2; the D is unclear. Per germline, CDR1 SGHRS and CDR2 YFSETQ. Trimming pared 3 bases from V and 4 bases from J, leaving 22 bases between. The CDR3 spans 17 residues. CDR3 nucleotides: TGCGCCAGCAGCTCGGGCACGGGGAACCTTGCTAGCTATGGCTACACCTTC. Translated: CASSSGTGNLASYGYTF.

This chain joins TRBV5-5 and TRBJ2-4; D unclear. The CDR3 is 14 amino acids. Germline V gives CDR1 SGHKS, CDR2 YYEKEE (reference sequence). V lost 0 bases and J lost 13, with 17 bases in between. The CDR3 sequence: CASSLGVVETRQYF. DNA for the CDR3: TGTGCCAGCAGCTTGGGAGTTGTGGAAACGAGGCAGTACTTC.

V and J are TRBV23-1 and TRBJ2-5, with D perhaps matching TRBD1 (6 bases). TRBV23-1 is treated as an ORF (open reading frame) with a function not yet certain. Between the trimmed V and J ends, which lost 2 bases and 0 bases, there was a span of 19 bases. The CDR3 extends over 18 amino acids. The CDR3 DNA reads as TGCGCCAGCAGTCAAATATACCCCTCAGGGGCCGACCAAGAGACCCAGTACTTC. It specifies CASSQIYPSGADQETQYF.

The rearrangement uses TRBV19 and TRBJ1-2, with D possibly being TRBD1 (5 bases). With 5 bases removed from V and 4 bases from J, the gap between germline ends came to 17 bases. CDR3 length equals 15 residues. Germline CDR1 is LNHDA and CDR2 is SQIVND (reference sequence). The CDR3 spells CASSPAGRPIYGYTF. For the CDR3, the DNA is TGTGCCAGTAGTCCAGCGGGACGACCAATCTATGGCTACACCTTC.

The V gene is TRBV6-1, the J gene TRBJ1-5; D perhaps matches TRBD1 (5 bases). The CDR3 is 16 amino acids. Germline CDR1 is MNHNS and CDR2 is SASEGT. The V gene lost 4 bases and the J gene lost 3 bases, with 16 bases spanning the gap. This chain's CDR3 is CASSVTDWWINQPQHF. The CDR3 nucleotides are TGTGCCAGCAGTGTGACAGATTGGTGGATCAATCAGCCCCAGCATTTT.

The chain has TRBV19 and TRBJ1-1; the D gene is possibly TRBD1 (5 bases). CDR1 and CDR2 (germline): LNHDA, SQIVND (reference sequence). V was trimmed by 5 bases and J by 0 bases, leaving 16 bases between them. The CDR3 length is 16 residues. The DNA for the CDR3 is TGTGCCAGTAGTTTGTCGGGGGTTGGAATGAACACTGAAGCTTTCTTT. This encodes CASSLSGVGMNTEAFF.

The chain uses TRBV9 and TRBJ2-2, with 8 bases that match TRBD2. This CDR3 contains 17 residues. Germline trimming cut 0 bases from V and 2 bases from J; bases unmatched to any gene: 6. Germline CDR1 and CDR2: SGDLS and YYNGEE. CDR3 sequence: CASSVGEGLDNTGELFF. CDR3 bases: TGTGCCAGCAGCGTAGGGGAGGGACTAGATAACACCGGGGAGCTGTTTTTT.

V is TRBV13 and J is TRBJ2-7; possibly TRBD1 for D (6 bases). Germline V CDR1 and CDR2: PRHDT, FYEKMQ (reference sequence). Trimming removed 0 bases from V and 2 bases from J, with 11 bases in between. The CDR3 spans 15 residues. This CDR3 is CASSLGQGRAYEQYF. The CDR3 DNA follows: TGTGCCAGCAGCTTAGGACAGGGACGAGCCTACGAGCAGTACTTC.

CDR3 amino acids: CASSLGRTGSGANVLTF. CDR3 DNA sequence: TGTGCCAGCAGCTTAGGGCGGACAGGGTCTGGGGCCAACGTCCTGACTTTC. The rearrangement joins TRBV7-2 to TRBJ2-6, with 8 bases fitting TRBD1. Losses at the gene ends were 1 base for V and 1 base for J; bases not matched to a gene: 3. The germline CDR1 and CDR2 sequences are SGHTA and FQGNSA. The CDR3 is 17 residues long.

The V call is TRBV28, the J call TRBJ2-3, with TRBD2 identical over 9 bases. The CDR3 covers 15 residues. The germline gives CDR1 MDHEN, CDR2 SYDVKM. Trimming cost V 2 bases and J 3 bases; bases outside gene matches: 3. CDR3 bases: TGTGCCAGCAGTTTAGCGGGAGGGAAAACAGATACGCAGTATTTT. This encodes CASSLAGGKTDTQYF. The entire variable domain, with the rest obtained from reference TRBV28 and TRBJ2-3, is as follows: DVKVTQSSRYLVKRTGEKVFLECVQDMDHENMFWYRQDPGLGLRLIYFSYDVKMKEKGDIPEGYSVSREKKERFSLILESASTNQTSMYLCASSLAGGKTDTQYFGPGTRLTVL.

The rearrangement joins TRBV5-1 to TRBJ2-1, with 14 nucleotides matching TRBD2. This CDR3 comprises 13 residues. The V gene's germline CDR1 is SGHRS and CDR2 YFSETQ. Trimming cost V 7 bases and J 9 bases; bases outside gene matches: 3. The CDR3 nucleotides are TGCGCCAGCCGGACTAGCGGGAGGTGTGAGCAGTTCTTC. Its protein product is CASRTSGRCEQFF.

The chain carries TRBV10-3 and TRBJ1-4, with a tentative D call TRBD1 (6 bases). The CDR3 has 14 residues. With 4 bases removed from V and 7 bases from J, the gap between germline ends came to 13 bases. CDR1 is ENHRY and CDR2 is SYGVKD in the germline V gene. For the CDR3, the DNA is TGTGCCATCAGTGGAACAGGGTGGGGTGAAAAACTGTTTTTT. Translating it yields CAISGTGWGEKLFF.

The genes are TRBV5-5 and TRBJ2-3; TRBD1 is a possible D gene (6 bases). The CDR3 is 16 residues long. Germline values: CDR1 SGHKS, CDR2 YYEKEE (reference sequence). Trimming shortened V by 0 bases and J by 1 base, and 12 bases separated the two germline ends. The CDR3 DNA follows: TGTGCCAGCAGCTTGGCCAGGACAGCCCGCACAGATACGCAGTATTTT. Translated, it gives CASSLARTARTDTQYF.

J is TRBJ1-2 and V is TRBV28; 11 bases fit TRBD1. Unmatched junction bases numbered 6, after V lost 5 bases and J lost 4 bases. CDR3 length: 15 amino acids. The germline CDR1 and CDR2 sequences are MDHEN and SYDVKM. The CDR3 DNA is TGTGCCAGCAGTGGAGGGACAGGGGGTACCTATGGCTACACCTTC. It yields the protein CASSGGTGGTYGYTF.

The CDR3 protein is CASRTQDNEQFF. CDR3 in DNA: TGTGCCAGCAGGACCCAGGACAATGAGCAGTTCTTC. The chain is built from TRBV28 and TRBJ2-1; D not resolved. The V gene lost 6 bases and the J gene lost 5 bases, with 8 bases spanning the gap. There are 12 residues in the CDR3. CDR1 is MDHEN, CDR2 SYDVKM, per germline.

CDR3 DNA: TGCGCCAGCAGCTCAAGCGGGGGGGCGTTCAATGAGCAGTTCTTC. Amino acid sequence: CASSSSGGAFNEQFF. The chain employs TRBV5-1 and TRBJ2-1, with 10 positions matching TRBD2. The CDR3 has 15 amino acids. V trimming: 3 bases; J trimming: 6 bases; junction bases outside the gene matches: 6. CDR1 is SGHRS and CDR2 is YFSETQ in the germline V gene.

This chain uses TRBV15 with TRBJ2-1, with 7 bases that match TRBD1. The CDR3 is 13 amino acids. J gave up 9 bases and V 3 bases, and 5 bases lay outside the gene matches. CDR1 and CDR2 (germline): LNHNV, YYDKDF (reference sequence). The CDR3 sequence: CATSSQDRVEQFF. The DNA for the CDR3 is TGTGCCACCAGCAGCCAAGACAGGGTTGAGCAGTTCTTC.

The chain uses TRBV18 and TRBJ2-7; 10 nucleotides line up with TRBD1. V shed 6 bases, J shed 2 bases, and the junction held 4 bases outside the gene matches. Germline CDR1 reads KGHSH; CDR2 reads LQKENI. The CDR3 sequence is 14 residues long. This chain's CDR3 is CASSPDRGTYEQYF. CDR3 DNA sequence: TGTGCCAGCTCCCCGGACAGGGGGACCTACGAGCAGTACTTC.

The DNA of the CDR3 is TGTGCCAGCAGACATAGGACAGGGGTCGATACGCAGTATTTT. Its translation: CASRHRTGVDTQYF. The rearrangement uses TRBV7-9 and TRBJ2-3; 9 positions agree with TRBD1. The CDR3 consists of 14 residues. Trimming at V came to 6 bases and at J to 6 bases, leaving 7 bases not matched to a gene. The germline CDR1 and CDR2 sequences are SEHNR and FQNEAQ (reference sequence).

This chain joins TRBV7-2 and TRBJ2-7; D may be TRBD2 (6 bases). The CDR3 has 15 amino acids. The V and J ends lost 0 bases and 2 bases respectively, with 11 bases between them. Germline assignment: CDR1 SGHTA and CDR2 FQGNSA. CDR3 nucleotides: TGTGCCAGCAGCTTAGCCCCGGGAGTAGCCTACGAGCAGTACTTC. Translation gives CASSLAPGVAYEQYF. The full variable domain, rest sourced from reference TRBV7-2 and TRBJ2-7, is GAGVSQSPSNKVTEKGKDVELRCDPISGHTALYWYRQSLGQGLEFLIYFQGNSAPDKSGLPSDRFSAERTGGSVSTLTIQRTQQEDSAVYLCASSLAPGVAYEQYFGPGTRLTVT.

This clone was found once. The CDR3 region has the DNA TGTGCCAGCAGCTCCACACAGGGGAGGAACACTGAAGCTTTCTTT. It translates to CASSSTQGRNTEAFF. The chain uses TRBV11-1 and TRBJ1-1; 7 positions match TRBD1. Germline V gene lookup returns CDR1 SGHAT and CDR2 FQDESV (reference sequence). After removal of 4 bases from V and 1 base from J, the junction contained 6 bases not matched to a gene. CDR3 size: 15 residues.

As DNA, the CDR3 is TGTGCCAGCAGCTTTCGGCGGGGGCGGTATGGCTACACCTTC. It encodes CASSFRRGRYGYTF. The J gene is TRBJ1-2, the V gene TRBV5-6, with a possible D match to TRBD1 (6 bases). The CDR3 length is 14 residues. V lost 2 bases and J 5 bases, leaving 13 bases between the germline ends. The germline V gene encodes CDR1 SGHDT and CDR2 YYEEEE.

The chain carries TRBV11-2 and TRBJ1-3, with 7 bases that match TRBD1. Germline CDR1 SGHAT, CDR2 FQNNGV. The CDR3 sequence is 14 residues long. V gave up 5 bases and J gave up 2 bases; unmatched junction bases: 3. The CDR3: CASSARGTGNTIYF. The CDR3 nucleotides read TGTGCCAGCAGCGCCAGGGGGACTGGAAACACCATATATTTT.

The chain links TRBV7-9 to TRBJ2-7, with unresolved D. V was pared by 2 bases and J by 7 bases, with 12 bases between. There are 13 residues in the CDR3. Germline CDR1 and CDR2: SEHNR and FQNEAQ (reference sequence). CDR3 sequence: CASSLPGAWEQYF. In nucleotides, the CDR3 is TGTGCCAGCAGCTTACCCGGAGCTTGGGAGCAGTACTTC.

This clone was recorded only once. The genes are TRBV4-2 and TRBJ2-5, with 9 bases fitting TRBD2. The CDR3 has 19 residues. From germline, CDR1 is LGHNA and CDR2 YNFKEQ. V shed 1 base, J shed 2 bases, and the junction held 14 bases outside the gene matches. In DNA, the CDR3 is TGTGCCAGCAGCCAAGGGGTTGGGCCGGGGCTAGCGGGGCAAGAGACCCAGTACTTC. This gives the protein CASSQGVGPGLAGQETQYF.